This T cell receptor beta chain originates from a study of blood T cells in healthy people across ages. Using a J-beta primer mix together with a sample-barcoded 5' primer, a second PCR was run for roughly 6 to 12 cycles. From the 5' RACE reads, TCRdb called clonotypes with MiXCR, one entry per CDR3 protein. The sample carries about 900,000 distinct CDR3 sequences, about 48% recorded once. Every donor contributed about 10 milliliters of peripheral blood by blood draw. The junction had 3 bases not matched to a gene; V was cut back by 4 bases and J by 0 bases. CDR1 is KGHSH, CDR2 LQKENI, per germline. This CDR3 is 15 amino acids long.

The sequenced material came from blood. This TCR was recovered from a young man in good health. The V gene is TRBV18, the J gene TRBJ2-1; 7 positions match TRBD2. CDR3 sequence: CASSLRTSSYNEQFF. CDR3 coding DNA: TGTGCCAGCTCACTCAGGACTAGCTCCTACAATGAGCAGTTCTTC.